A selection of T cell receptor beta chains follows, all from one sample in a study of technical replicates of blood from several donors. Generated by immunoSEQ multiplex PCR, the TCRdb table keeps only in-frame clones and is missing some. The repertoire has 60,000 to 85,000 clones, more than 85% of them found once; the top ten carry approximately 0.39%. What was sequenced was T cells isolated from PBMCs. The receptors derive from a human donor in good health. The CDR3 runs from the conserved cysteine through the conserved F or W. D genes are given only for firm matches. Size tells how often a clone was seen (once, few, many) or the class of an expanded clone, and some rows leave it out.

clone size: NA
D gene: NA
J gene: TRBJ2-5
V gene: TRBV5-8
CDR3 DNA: TGTGCCAGCAGGTTGACAGGCCTCCAAGAGACCCAGTACTTC
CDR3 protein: CASRLTGLQETQYF

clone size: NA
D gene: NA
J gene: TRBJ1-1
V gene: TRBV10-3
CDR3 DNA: TGTGCCATCAGTGAGTCTGCCATACAAGACATGAACACTGAAGCTTTCTTT
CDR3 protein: CAISESAIQDMNTEAFF

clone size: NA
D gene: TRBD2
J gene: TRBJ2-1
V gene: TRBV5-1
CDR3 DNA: TGCGCCAGCAGCTTGGGACTAGCGGGAAGAAACAATGAGCAGTTCTTC
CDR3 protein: CASSLGLAGRNNEQFF

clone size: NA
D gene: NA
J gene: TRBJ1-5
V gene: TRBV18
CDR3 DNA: TGTGCCAGCTCACCATCAGGGAGGGGGAGCAATCAGCCCCAGCATTTT
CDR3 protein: CASSPSGRGSNQPQHF

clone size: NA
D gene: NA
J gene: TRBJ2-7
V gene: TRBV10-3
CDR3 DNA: TGTGCCATCAGTGACGCCTACGAGCAGTACTTC
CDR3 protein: CAISDAYEQYF

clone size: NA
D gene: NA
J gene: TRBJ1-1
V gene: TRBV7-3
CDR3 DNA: TGTGCCAGCAGCTTATGGGCCAGGGGACGGTCGGAAGCTTTCTTT
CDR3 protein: CASSLWARGRSEAFF

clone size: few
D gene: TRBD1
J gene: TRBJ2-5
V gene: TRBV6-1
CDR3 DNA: TGTGCCAGCAGTCGATTACAGGGGGACGAGACCCAGTACTTC
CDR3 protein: CASSRLQGDETQYF

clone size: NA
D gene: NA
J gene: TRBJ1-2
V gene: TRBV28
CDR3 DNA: TGTGCCAGCAAGGGCCAGGGCCCGTTGGGAAACTATGGCTACACCTTC
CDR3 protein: CASKGQGPLGNYGYTF

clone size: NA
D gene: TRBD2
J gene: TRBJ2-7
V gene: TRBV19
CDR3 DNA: TGTGCCAGTGGGGCGGGGGAATCCTACGAGCAGTACTTC
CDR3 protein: CASGAGESYEQYF

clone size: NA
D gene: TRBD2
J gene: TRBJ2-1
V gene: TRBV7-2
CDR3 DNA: TGTGCCAGCAACCGACTAGCGGGAGCGTCCTACAATGAGCAGTTCTTC
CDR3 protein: CASNRLAGASYNEQFF

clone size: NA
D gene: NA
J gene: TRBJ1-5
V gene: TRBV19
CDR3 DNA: TGTGCCAGTAGTCAGGGGCGCTCAGGGAATCAGCCCCAGCATTTT
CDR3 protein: CASSQGRSGNQPQHF

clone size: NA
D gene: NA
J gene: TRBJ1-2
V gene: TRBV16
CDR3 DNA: TGTGCCAGCAGCCAATCGACCCAGGTTCTTTATGGCTACACCTTC
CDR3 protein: CASSQSTQVLYGYTF

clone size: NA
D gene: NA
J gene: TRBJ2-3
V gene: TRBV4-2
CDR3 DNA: TGTGCCAGCAGCCAAGAGTATCCAGATACGCAGTATTTT
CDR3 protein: CASSQEYPDTQYF

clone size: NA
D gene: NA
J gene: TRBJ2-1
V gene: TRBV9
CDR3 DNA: TGTGCCAGCAGCCCAGGGTACTACAATGAGCAGTTCTTC
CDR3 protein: CASSPGYYNEQFF

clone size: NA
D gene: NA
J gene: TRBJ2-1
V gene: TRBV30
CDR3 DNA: TGTGCCTGGAGCTTACTAGTCTCCTACAATGAGCAGTTCTTC
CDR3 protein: CAWSLLVSYNEQFF

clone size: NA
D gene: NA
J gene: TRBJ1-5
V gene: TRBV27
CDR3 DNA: TGTGCCAGCAGGGTCTATAGCAATCAGCCCCAGCATTTT
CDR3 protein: CASRVYSNQPQHF

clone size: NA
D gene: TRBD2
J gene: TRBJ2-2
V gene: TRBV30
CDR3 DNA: TGTGCCTGGAGTGTACGGACTAGCGGGAGGGTGAACACCGGGGAGCTGTTTTTT
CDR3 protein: CAWSVRTSGRVNTGELFF

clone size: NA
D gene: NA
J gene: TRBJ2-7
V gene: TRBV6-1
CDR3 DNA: TGTGCCAGCAGTGAAGCGGAAGTCATCGGACAGCTATACGAGCAGTACTTC
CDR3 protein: CASSEAEVIGQLYEQYF

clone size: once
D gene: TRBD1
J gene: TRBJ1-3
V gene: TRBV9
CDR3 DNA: TGTGCCAGCAGCGTCCGGGACAGCCTCGCTGGAAACACCATATATTTT
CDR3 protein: CASSVRDSLAGNTIYF

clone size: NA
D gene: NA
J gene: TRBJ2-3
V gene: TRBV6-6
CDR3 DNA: TGTGCCAGCAGGCCCCTAGTTAGCACAGATACGCAGTATTTT
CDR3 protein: CASRPLVSTDTQYF

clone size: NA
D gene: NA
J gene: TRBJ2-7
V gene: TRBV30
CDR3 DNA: TGTGCCTGGAAGCCGGGGAGCTCCGAGCAGTACTTC
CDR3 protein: CAWKPGSSEQYF

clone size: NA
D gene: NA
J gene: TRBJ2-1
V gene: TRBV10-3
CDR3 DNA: TGTGCCATCAGTGGAAAGGGGCTAGAATCTGAGCAGTTCTTC
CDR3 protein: CAISGKGLESEQFF

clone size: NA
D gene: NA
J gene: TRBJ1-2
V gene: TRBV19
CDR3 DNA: TGTGCCAGTAGTATGGGAGCGATAAGCGGCTACACCTTC
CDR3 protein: CASSMGAISGYTF

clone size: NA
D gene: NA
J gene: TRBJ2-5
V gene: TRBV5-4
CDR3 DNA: TGTGCCAGCAGCGAGGGATTGGGAGAGACCCAGTACTTC
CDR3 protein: CASSEGLGETQYF

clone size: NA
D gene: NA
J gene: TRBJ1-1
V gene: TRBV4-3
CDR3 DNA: TGCGCCAGCAGCCGAGTTTTCGGGGGGGCCATTGGGAACACTGAAGCTTTCTTT
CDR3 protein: CASSRVFGGAIGNTEAFF

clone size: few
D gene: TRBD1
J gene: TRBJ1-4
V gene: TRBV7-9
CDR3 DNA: TGTGCCAGCAGCTTTGGGACAGGCTATGAAAAACTGTTTTTT
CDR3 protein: CASSFGTGYEKLFF

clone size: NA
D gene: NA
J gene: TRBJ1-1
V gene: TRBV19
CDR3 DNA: TGTGCCAGTAGTATGGGCGGGCGGAACACTGAAGCTTTCTTT
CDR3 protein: CASSMGGRNTEAFF

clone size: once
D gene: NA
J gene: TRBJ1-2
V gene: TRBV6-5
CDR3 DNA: TGTGCCAGCAGTCCGAGAACAGGGAGGGGTTTTGGCTACACCTTC
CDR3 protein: CASSPRTGRGFGYTF

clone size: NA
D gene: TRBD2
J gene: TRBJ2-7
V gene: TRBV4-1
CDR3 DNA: TGCGCCAGCAGTAGTCCGGGAGGGTCCTACGAGCAGTACTTC
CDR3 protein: CASSSPGGSYEQYF